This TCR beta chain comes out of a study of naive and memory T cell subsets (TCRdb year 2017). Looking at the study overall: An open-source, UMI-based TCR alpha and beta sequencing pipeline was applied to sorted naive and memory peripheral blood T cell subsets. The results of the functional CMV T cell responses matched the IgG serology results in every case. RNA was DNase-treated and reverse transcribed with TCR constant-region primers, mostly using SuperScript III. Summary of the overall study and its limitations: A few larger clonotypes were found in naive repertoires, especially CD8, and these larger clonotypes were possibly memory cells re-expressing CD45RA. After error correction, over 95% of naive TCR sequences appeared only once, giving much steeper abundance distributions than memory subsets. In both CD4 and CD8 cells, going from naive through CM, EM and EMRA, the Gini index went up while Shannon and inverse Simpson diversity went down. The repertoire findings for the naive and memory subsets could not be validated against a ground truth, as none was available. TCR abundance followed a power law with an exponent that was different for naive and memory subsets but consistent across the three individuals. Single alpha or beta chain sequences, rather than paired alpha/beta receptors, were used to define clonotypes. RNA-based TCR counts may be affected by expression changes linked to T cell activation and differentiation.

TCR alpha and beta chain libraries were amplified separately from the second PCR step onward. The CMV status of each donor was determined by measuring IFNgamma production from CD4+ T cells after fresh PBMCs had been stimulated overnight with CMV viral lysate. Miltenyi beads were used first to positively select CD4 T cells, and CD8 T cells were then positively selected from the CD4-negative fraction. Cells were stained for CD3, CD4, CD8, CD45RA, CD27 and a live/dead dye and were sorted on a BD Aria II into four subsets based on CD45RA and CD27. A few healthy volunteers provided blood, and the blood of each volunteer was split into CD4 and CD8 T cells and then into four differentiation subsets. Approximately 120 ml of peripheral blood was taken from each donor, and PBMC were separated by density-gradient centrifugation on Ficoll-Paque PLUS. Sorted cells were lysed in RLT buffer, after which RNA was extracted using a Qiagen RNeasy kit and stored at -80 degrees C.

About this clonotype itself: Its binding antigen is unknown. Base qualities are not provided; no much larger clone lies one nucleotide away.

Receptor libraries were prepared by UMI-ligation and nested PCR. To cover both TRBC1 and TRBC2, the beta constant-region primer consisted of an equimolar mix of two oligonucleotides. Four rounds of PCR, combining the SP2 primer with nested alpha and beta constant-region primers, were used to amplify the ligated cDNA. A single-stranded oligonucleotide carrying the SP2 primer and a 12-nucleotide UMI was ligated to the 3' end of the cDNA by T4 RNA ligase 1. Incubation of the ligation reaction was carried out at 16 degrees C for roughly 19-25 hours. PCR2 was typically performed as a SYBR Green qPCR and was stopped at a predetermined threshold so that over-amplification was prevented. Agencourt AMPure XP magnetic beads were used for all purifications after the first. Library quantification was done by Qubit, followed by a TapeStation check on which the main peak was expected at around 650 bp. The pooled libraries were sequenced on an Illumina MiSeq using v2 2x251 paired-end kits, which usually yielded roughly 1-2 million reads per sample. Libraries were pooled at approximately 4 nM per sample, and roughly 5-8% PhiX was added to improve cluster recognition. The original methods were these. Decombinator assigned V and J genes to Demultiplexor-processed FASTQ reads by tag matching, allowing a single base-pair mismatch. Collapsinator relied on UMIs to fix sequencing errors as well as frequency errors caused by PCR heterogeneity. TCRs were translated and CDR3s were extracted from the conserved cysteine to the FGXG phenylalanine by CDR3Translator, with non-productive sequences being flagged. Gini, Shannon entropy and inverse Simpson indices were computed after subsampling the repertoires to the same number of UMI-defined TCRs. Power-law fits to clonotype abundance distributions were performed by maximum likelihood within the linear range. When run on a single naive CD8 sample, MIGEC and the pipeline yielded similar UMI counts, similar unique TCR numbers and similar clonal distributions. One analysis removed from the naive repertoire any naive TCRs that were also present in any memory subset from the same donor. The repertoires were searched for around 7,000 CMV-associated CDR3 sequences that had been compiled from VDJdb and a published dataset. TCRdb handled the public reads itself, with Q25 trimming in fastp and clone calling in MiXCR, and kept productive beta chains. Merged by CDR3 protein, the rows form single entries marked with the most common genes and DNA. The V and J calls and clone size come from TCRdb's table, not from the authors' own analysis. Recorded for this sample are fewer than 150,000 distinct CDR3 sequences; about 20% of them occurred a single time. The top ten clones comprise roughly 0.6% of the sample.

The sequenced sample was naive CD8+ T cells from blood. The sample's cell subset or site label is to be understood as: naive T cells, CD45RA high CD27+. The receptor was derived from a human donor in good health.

The nucleotides read TGTGCCAGCAGTTTAACCCAGGGATACAATGAGCAGTTCTTC. This translates into CASSLTQGYNEQFF. The chain was built from TRBV28 and TRBJ2-1, and the D gene may be TRBD1, 5 bases matching. From cysteine to phenylalanine, the CDR3 is 14 amino acids long. CDR3 DNA is the only sequence kept; it has 42 bases, read in frame from the first base. V was cut back by 2 bases and J by 4 bases, leaving a gap of 9 bases between them. The germline V gene yields MDHEN for CDR1 and SYDVKM for CDR2.